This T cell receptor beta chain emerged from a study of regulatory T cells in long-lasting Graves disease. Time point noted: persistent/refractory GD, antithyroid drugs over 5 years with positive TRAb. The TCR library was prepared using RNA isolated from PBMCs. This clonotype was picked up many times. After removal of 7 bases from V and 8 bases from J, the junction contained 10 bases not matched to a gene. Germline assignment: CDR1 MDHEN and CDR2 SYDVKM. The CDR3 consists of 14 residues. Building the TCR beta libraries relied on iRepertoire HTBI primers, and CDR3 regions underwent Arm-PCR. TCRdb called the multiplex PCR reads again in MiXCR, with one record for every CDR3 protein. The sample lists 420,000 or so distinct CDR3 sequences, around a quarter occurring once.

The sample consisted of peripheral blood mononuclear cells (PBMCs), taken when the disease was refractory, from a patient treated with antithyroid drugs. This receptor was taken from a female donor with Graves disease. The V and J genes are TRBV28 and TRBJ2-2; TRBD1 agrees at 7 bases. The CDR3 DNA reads TGTGCCAGCATTACGGGACAGCACCGAGGGGAGCTGTTTTTT. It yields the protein CASITGQHRGELFF.